This T cell receptor beta chain derives from a study of blood T cell repertoires in COVID-19. In terms of age and location, participants ranged from roughly 18 to 90 years and lived in under 30 US areas. Participants had their cohort set by participant-reported clinical history. Recovered participants had two consecutive negative NP/OP PCR tests, healthcare professional clearance, or symptom resolution. In the original analysis: Estimated nucleated cell counts came from reference gene primer amplification. Here immunoSEQ multiplex PCR was the method, and the copy in TCRdb shows in-frame clones only, minus some. V and J calls and clone size are given by that table; D and trimming were obtained from the DNA. The sample yields 200,000 to 300,000 clones, approximately 90% seen once. The CDR3 consists of 16 residues. V trimming: 4 bases; J trimming: 0 bases; junction bases outside the gene matches: 4. In germline, CDR1 is SGHTA, CDR2 FQGTGA.

The chain employs TRBV7-3 and TRBJ2-2; 8 bases match TRBD2. The sequence derives from a man aged 35-49 years who had recovered from COVID-19. Sequenced sample: PBMCs or T cells enriched from blood (not recorded which). Here the CDR3 DNA reads TGTGCCAGCAGCTACACGGGACTAGCGAACACCGGGGAGCTGTTTTTT. It is translated as CASSYTGLANTGELFF.